The 31 T cell receptor beta chains in this list originate from one sample, sequenced in a study of identical twins. TCRdb redid the calling of the 5' RACE reads with MiXCR, one entry per CDR3 protein. The profile covers hundreds of thousands of distinct CDR3 sequences, with 21% appearing a single time and approximately 4.3% taken by the ten largest. These records were also assigned to another study, of T cells expressing NK-cell markers.

The source material was PBMCs. The source of these receptors is a woman aged 18 to 35 in good health.

This clonotype was picked up many times. This rearrangement joins TRBV20-1 to TRBJ2-5, with D tentatively TRBD2 (5 bases). The CDR3 sequence is 13 residues long. CDR1 and CDR2 from the germline V gene are DFQATT and SNEGSKA (reference sequence). V lost 1 base, J lost 3 bases, and 9 bases lay in between. The CDR3 region is CSARVDGEETQYF. The CDR3 bases are TGCAGTGCTAGAGTGGACGGGGAAGAGACCCAGTACTTC.

The table lists this clonotype with many counts. CDR3 loop: CASRDFGTSGPTDTQYF. Here the CDR3 DNA reads TGTGCCAGCAGAGACTTTGGGACTAGCGGCCCCACAGATACGCAGTATTTT. V gene TRBV12-3 or TRBV12-4 combines with J gene TRBJ2-3; 11 bases line up with TRBD2. V gave up 6 bases and J gave up 2 bases; unmatched junction bases: 10. The CDR3 sequence is 17 residues long.

The chain carries TRBV7-2 and TRBJ1-5; D unclear. CDR1 and CDR2 (germline): SGHTA, FQGNSA. This CDR3 is built from 14 residues. The V gene lost 1 base and the J gene lost 3 bases, with 7 bases spanning the gap. CDR3 bases: TGTGCCAGCAGCTTAGGACACCTCAATCAGCCCCAGCATTTT. Translated: CASSLGHLNQPQHF.

This clonotype was seen only a few times. The gene calls are TRBV9 and TRBJ2-7; D possibly corresponds to TRBD2 (5 bases). Trimming removed 0 bases from V and 3 bases from J, with 13 bases in between. The CDR3 is 15 residues long. The germline V gene encodes CDR1 SGDLS and CDR2 YYNGEE. The CDR3 DNA reads as TGTGCCAGCAGCGTAGGGGCTGGACTTAACTACGAGCAGTACTTC. It encodes CASSVGAGLNYEQYF.

There are many counts of this clonotype. For the CDR3, the DNA is TGCAGTGCTAGTGGTCCTAGTGGGGGACATGAGCAGTTCTTC. Its protein is CSASGPSGGHEQFF. This sequence joins TRBV20-1 and TRBJ2-1, with D perhaps matching TRBD1 or TRBD2 (5 bases each). Germline CDR1 is DFQATT and CDR2 is SNEGSKA (reference sequence). V dropped 3 bases and J dropped 8 bases, with 17 bases sitting between them. This CDR3 has 14 amino acids.

The V call is TRBV12-3 or TRBV12-4, the J call TRBJ2-1; tentatively, D is TRBD2 (5 bases). The V end lost 4 bases, the J end lost 4 bases, and 8 bases lay between the germline ends. The CDR3 consists of 13 residues. The CDR3 spells CASSYGKYNEQFF. The CDR3 nucleotides read TGTGCCAGCAGTTACGGGAAATACAATGAGCAGTTCTTC.

The chain couples TRBV10-3 to TRBJ2-7; D is perhaps TRBD1 or TRBD2 (5 bases each). The V end lost 5 bases, the J end lost 3 bases, and 14 bases lay between the germline ends. CDR1 ENHRY and CDR2 SYGVKD come from the germline V gene. The CDR3 extends over 14 amino acids. CDR3 residues: CAISQGQGSYEQYF. For the CDR3, the DNA is TGTGCCATCAGTCAGGGCCAAGGGAGCTACGAGCAGTACTTC.

This chain uses TRBV7-6 with TRBJ2-1; D is unresolved. Between the trimmed V and J ends, which lost 2 bases and 7 bases, there was a span of 18 bases. This CDR3 comprises 16 residues. CDR1 SGHVS and CDR2 FNYEAQ come from the germline V gene. CDR3 nucleotide sequence: TGTGCCAGCAGCTTAAGCCCCGCCGAACCAATGAATGAGCAGTTCTTC. This gives the protein CASSLSPAEPMNEQFF.

This sequence joins TRBV18 and TRBJ2-1; D unclear. The germline V gene encodes CDR1 KGHSH and CDR2 LQKENI. The CDR3 extends over 15 amino acids. V lost 6 bases to trimming and J lost 2 bases, with 14 bases between them. CDR3 sequence (DNA): TGTGCCAGCTCCTCCGGATTTACTACCTACAATGAGCAGTTCTTC. It is translated as CASSSGFTTYNEQFF.

The sample holds a few counts of this clonotype. The chain combines TRBV20-1 with TRBJ2-1; D is perhaps TRBD1 (5 bases). The length of the CDR3 is 16 residues. Trimming removed 3 bases from V and 2 bases from J, with 17 bases in between. CDR1 is DFQATT, CDR2 SNEGSKA, per germline (reference sequence). The CDR3 is CSARIGMAGTYNEQFF. The CDR3 bases are TGCAGTGCTAGGATTGGGATGGCAGGGACCTACAATGAGCAGTTCTTC.

The chain employs TRBV7-2 and TRBJ2-3; weak D call: TRBD2 (5 bases). Germline-derived CDR1 and CDR2 are SGHTA and FQGNSA. Trimming removed 5 bases from V and 4 bases from J, with 16 bases in between. The CDR3 consists of 15 residues. The CDR3 DNA is TGTGCCAGCAGCATCGGCACTAGTGGTTCAGATACGCAGTATTTT. As protein: CASSIGTSGSDTQYF.

The J gene is TRBJ2-3, the V gene TRBV6-1; 11 bases align to TRBD2. CDR3 size: 14 residues. CDR1 and CDR2 (germline): MNHNS, SASEGT. The V and J ends lost 10 bases and 13 bases, in that order; junction bases with no gene match: 16. The CDR3 nucleotides are TGTGCCACCCAACCGGGACTAGCGGAGTTAGACAAGTATTTT. Encoded protein: CATQPGLAELDKYF.

The table lists this clonotype with a few counts. This sequence joins TRBV2 and TRBJ2-7, with 7 bases matching TRBD1. Trimming took 3 bases from V and 7 from J; bases not matched to a gene: 12. CDR1 is SNHLY and CDR2 is FYNNEI in the germline V gene. The CDR3 length is 15 residues. DNA of the CDR3: TGTGCCAGCAGTGACAATGAGGGGGCGACAGGGGAGCAGTACTTC. Translating gives CASSDNEGATGEQYF.

This clonotype was detected a few times. V and J are TRBV6-5 and TRBJ2-3; D possibly corresponds to TRBD2 (5 bases). Germline V gene data show CDR1 as MNHEY and CDR2 as SVGAGI. The V end lost 0 bases, the J end lost 6 bases, and 13 bases lay between the germline ends. This CDR3 spans 15 amino acids. The CDR3 here is CASSYSGSTGDTQYF. CDR3 sequence (DNA): TGTGCCAGCAGTTACTCTGGATCCACGGGGGATACGCAGTATTTT.

This clonotype has at least ten counts. This sequence joins TRBV28 and TRBJ1-5, with a weak D call TRBD1 (6 bases). V was pared by 7 bases and J by 0 bases, with 13 bases between. The CDR3 consists of 15 residues. Germline V gene data show CDR1 as MDHEN and CDR2 as SYDVKM. The CDR3 reads CASIIGQLSNQPQHF. The CDR3 nucleotides are TGTGCCAGCATAATAGGACAGCTTAGCAATCAGCCCCAGCATTTT. The full variable domain, rest sourced from reference TRBV28 and TRBJ1-5, is DVKVTQSSRYLVKRTGEKVFLECVQDMDHENMFWYRQDPGLGLRLIYFSYDVKMKEKGDIPEGYSVSREKKERFSLILESASTNQTSMYLCASIIGQLSNQPQHFGDGTRLSIL.

The rearrangement joins TRBV20-1 to TRBJ2-1, with D perhaps matching TRBD1 (6 bases). V was trimmed by 4 bases and J by 5 bases, leaving 12 bases between them. The CDR3 spans 13 residues. Germline CDR1 is DFQATT and CDR2 is SNEGSKA (reference sequence). CDR3 loop: CSAITGSHNEQFF. The DNA for the CDR3 is TGCAGTGCTATAACAGGGTCCCACAATGAGCAGTTCTTC.

This clonotype showed up just a few times. This chain links TRBV4-3 with TRBJ2-1; TRBD2 matches at 7 bases. CDR1 and CDR2 (germline): LGHNA, YSLEER. CDR3 length: 13 residues. V lost 0 bases to trimming and J lost 7 bases; unmatched junction nucleotides: 0. The CDR3 DNA reads TGCGCCAGCAGCCAAGAAGCGGGGAATGAGCAGTTCTTC. Amino acids: CASSQEAGNEQFF.

The chain couples TRBV20-1 to TRBJ2-7, with 9 bases matching TRBD1. The V segment lost 6 bases and the J segment 4 bases; nucleotides outside the gene matches: 7. The germline V gene encodes CDR1 DFQATT and CDR2 SNEGSKA (reference sequence). The CDR3 sequence is 13 residues long. The CDR3 DNA is TGCAGTGCCGGGACAGGGAGAGGTTACGAGCAGTACTTC. As protein: CSAGTGRGYEQYF.

There are a few counts of this clonotype. This chain uses TRBV5-1 with TRBJ2-5; D not certain. Per the germline V gene, CDR1 is SGHRS and CDR2 is YFSETQ. The CDR3 runs to 15 residues. V was clipped by 0 bases and J by 2 bases, with 11 bases between them. The CDR3, as DNA: TGCGCCAGCAGCTTGGGCGTCGGGCCTCAAGAGACCCAGTACTTC. Its translation: CASSLGVGPQETQYF. The whole variable domain, remainder taken from reference TRBV5-1 and TRBJ2-5, is KAGVTQTPRYLIKTRGQQVTLSCSPISGHRSVSWYQQTPGQGLQFLFEYFSETQRNKGNFPGRFSGRQFSNSRSEMNVSTLELGDSALYLCASSLGVGPQETQYFGPGTRLLVL.

A few counts support this clonotype. The rearrangement joins TRBV20-1 to TRBJ2-7; perhaps TRBD1 as D (6 bases). Germline V lookup: CDR1 DFQATT, CDR2 SNEGSKA (reference sequence). With 0 bases removed from V and 2 bases from J, the gap between germline ends came to 14 bases. The CDR3 spans 15 residues. The CDR3 nucleotides are TGCAGTGCTAGAGATCCCAACAGGGAAACCTACGAGCAGTACTTC. This encodes CSARDPNRETYEQYF.

The chain recombines TRBV20-1 with TRBJ1-2; TRBD1 matches at 8 bases. Germline CDR1 DFQATT, CDR2 SNEGSKA (reference sequence). This CDR3 comprises 13 residues. The V and J ends lost 5 bases and 4 bases, in that order; junction bases with no gene match: 6. CDR3: CSAPDRDFYGYTF. CDR3 coding DNA: TGCAGTGCTCCGGACAGGGACTTCTATGGCTACACCTTC.

This clonotype turned up a few times. The rearrangement joins TRBV24-1 to TRBJ2-3, with 8 positions matching TRBD2. V lost 4 bases, J lost 2 bases, and 7 bases stayed unmatched. From germline, CDR1 is KGHDR and CDR2 SFDVKD. The CDR3 spans 16 residues. CDR3 protein: CATSDSVAGTTDTQYF. Here the CDR3 DNA reads TGTGCCACCAGTGACTCAGTAGCGGGGACCACAGATACGCAGTATTTT.

The table lists this clonotype with a few counts. The V gene is TRBV12-3 or TRBV12-4, the J gene TRBJ1-2; D is possibly TRBD1 (5 bases). V was trimmed by 5 bases and J by 6 bases, leaving 22 bases between them. This CDR3 comprises 16 residues. The CDR3 region is CASSRRGGGVRDGYTF. The CDR3 nucleotides read TGTGCCAGCAGTCGCCGGGGGGGAGGGGTCAGGGATGGCTACACCTTC.

V is TRBV5-6 and J is TRBJ1-4, with 8 positions matching TRBD1. The CDR3 totals 17 residues. Trimming cost V 4 bases and J 5 bases; bases outside gene matches: 13. Looked up from germline, CDR1 is SGHDT and CDR2 is YYEEEE. This CDR3 is CASSLRTGKLLNEKLFF. The CDR3 DNA follows: TGTGCCAGCAGCCTCAGGACAGGGAAGTTGTTAAATGAAAAACTGTTTTTT.

The chain couples TRBV9 to TRBJ2-1, with 7 bases fitting TRBD2. Germline lookup yields CDR1 SGDLS and CDR2 YYNGEE. The CDR3 has 16 residues. V lost 0 bases to trimming and J lost 3 bases; unmatched junction nucleotides: 6. This CDR3 reads CASSVVASGDYNEQFF. Here the CDR3 DNA reads TGTGCCAGCAGCGTAGTGGCTAGCGGAGACTACAATGAGCAGTTCTTC.

As to this clonotype: Mismatch with germline at one junction end may stem from a read error. The chain carries TRBV6-1 and TRBJ2-3, with unresolved D. The germline CDR1 and CDR2 sequences are MNHNS and SASEGT. The CDR3 has 11 residues. In DNA form, the CDR3 reads TGTGCCAGCTACGGCATGGGCCGTGCGGATTTT. Translated, it gives CASYGMGRADF.

Only a few counts were recorded for this clonotype. This chain joins TRBV7-9 and TRBJ1-2; 8 nucleotides align to TRBD1. The trim removed 2 bases at V and 8 bases at J, leaving 4 bases unmatched. In germline, CDR1 is SEHNR, CDR2 FQNEAQ (reference sequence). The CDR3 sequence is 13 residues long. The CDR3 coding sequence is TGTGCCAGCAGCTTACAGGGGGCGGAGGGCTACACCTTC. Residues: CASSLQGAEGYTF.

This rearrangement joins TRBV12-3 or TRBV12-4 to TRBJ1-2, with D unresolved. This CDR3 has 13 amino acids. The V end lost 3 bases, the J end lost 4 bases, and 9 bases lay between the germline ends. CDR3 sequence: CASSLTRTYGYTF. DNA for the CDR3: TGTGCCAGCAGTTTGACAAGGACCTATGGCTACACCTTC.

This clonotype was observed a handful of times. The genes are TRBV5-1 and TRBJ2-5; no firm D call. Trimming left V 4 bases short and J 5 bases short, with 9 bases between. The CDR3 is made up of 12 amino acids. Germline V CDR1 and CDR2: SGHRS, YFSETQ. The CDR3 nucleotides are TGCGCCAGCAGCCTGGGTTTTGAGACCCAGTACTTC. Residues: CASSLGFETQYF.

CDR3 region: CASTQIQGTETQYF. The CDR3 DNA reads as TGTGCCAGCACCCAAATCCAGGGCACGGAGACCCAGTACTTC. This chain joins TRBV11-2 and TRBJ2-5; D might be TRBD1 (5 bases). The CDR3 is 14 amino acids. Trimming cost V 7 bases and J 5 bases, with 17 bases left between them. The germline V gene encodes CDR1 SGHAT and CDR2 FQNNGV.

This clonotype was counted only a few times. The chain recombines TRBV7-2 with TRBJ2-7; 10 bases match TRBD2. The V gene's germline CDR1 is SGHTA and CDR2 FQGNSA. J gave up 2 bases and V 3 bases, and 4 bases lay outside the gene matches. CDR3 length: 15 residues. CDR3: CASSFSSGSPYEQYF. In nucleotides, the CDR3 is TGTGCCAGCAGCTTTTCTAGCGGGAGCCCCTACGAGCAGTACTTC.